Below are 6 T cell receptor beta chains sequenced from a single sample in a study of cytomegalovirus exposure and HLA in healthy donors. Clones were read by immunoSEQ multiplex PCR, and TCRdb kept only the in-frame ones, dropping some. Of 30,000 to 40,000 clones detected, 85% to 95% appear once; the ten largest clones hold 3% to 3.5%. Sequenced input: PBMCs. Every receptor here comes from a man aged 18-30 years in good health and CMV-seronegative.

The V gene is TRBV5-1, the J gene TRBJ2-1, with 9 bases fitting TRBD1. The CDR3 has 15 residues. V gave up 4 bases and J gave up 1 base; unmatched junction bases: 3. Germline V gives CDR1 SGHRS, CDR2 YFSETQ. Here the CDR3 DNA reads TGCGCCAGCAGCCCAGGGACAGGGTCCTACAATGAGCAGTTCTTC. Its protein product is CASSPGTGSYNEQFF.

The rearrangement links TRBV18 to TRBJ2-3; possible D gene TRBD2, 7 bases. The CDR3 totals 15 residues. Germline CDR1 KGHSH, CDR2 LQKENI. Deletions cut 0 bases from V and 6 bases from J, with 13 bases between. CDR3: CASSPPVGGADTQYF. In nucleotides, the CDR3 is TGTGCCAGCTCACCACCGGTAGGGGGGGCCGATACGCAGTATTTT.

This chain links TRBV19 with TRBJ2-3, with a tentative D call TRBD2 (6 bases). V lost 1 base and J lost 5, with 13 bases in between. This CDR3 has 15 residues. Germline V gene lookup returns CDR1 LNHDA and CDR2 SQIVND (reference sequence). The CDR3: CASSIGPGSEDTQYF. The CDR3 coding sequence is TGTGCCAGTAGTATAGGCCCCGGGAGCGAAGATACGCAGTATTTT. Full variable domain (missing parts from reference TRBV19 and TRBJ2-3): DGGITQSPKYLFRKEGQNVTLSCEQNLNHDAMYWYRQDPGQGLRLIYYSQIVNDFQKGDIAEGYSVSREKKESFPLTVTSAQKNPTAFYLCASSIGPGSEDTQYFGPGTRLTVL.

In DNA, the CDR3 is TGTGCCAGCAGTTATCCAGGGAGGGGAAACACTGAAGCTTTCTTT. It translates to CASSYPGRGNTEAFF. This chain joins TRBV6-6 and TRBJ1-1; the D gene is possibly TRBD1 (5 bases). This CDR3 region has 15 residues. The V end lost 3 bases, the J end lost 2 bases, and 13 bases lay between the germline ends. The germline gives CDR1 MNHNY, CDR2 SVGAGI (reference sequence).

The chain carries TRBV19 and TRBJ1-1, with 9 bases aligning to TRBD1. The CDR3 loop spans 15 amino acids. After removal of 4 bases from V and 4 bases from J, the junction contained 7 bases not matched to a gene. CDR1 and CDR2 from the germline V gene are LNHDA and SQIVND (reference sequence). CDR3 bases: TGTGCCAGTAGTACGGACAGGGGAGGATCCACTGAAGCTTTCTTT. It encodes CASSTDRGGSTEAFF.

This chain links TRBV18 with TRBJ2-5; 10 bases are a match to TRBD1. After removal of 6 bases from V and 6 bases from J, the junction contained 10 bases not matched to a gene. This CDR3 spans 15 amino acids. Germline V gives CDR1 KGHSH, CDR2 LQKENI. In DNA form, the CDR3 reads TGTGCCAGCTCGGACGAGGGACAGGGGAAAAAGACCCAGTACTTC. Amino acids: CASSDEGQGKKTQYF.